This is a list of T cell receptor beta chains from one sample in a study of response to subunit inactivated influenza vaccine. Each CDR3 protein gets one entry after TCRdb re-called the RT-PCR reads with MiXCR. The sample lists approximately 490,000 distinct CDR3 sequences; approximately 7.8% were seen once. Specimen: PBMCs from blood, collected roughly 24 months after vaccination. These TCRs come from a man between 50 and 75 years old who received an inactivated influenza vaccine. The CDR3 runs from the conserved cysteine through the conserved F or W. D genes are given only for firm matches. Clone sizes are given selectively: once, few, many, or a class where the clone is expanded.

>TRBD1|NA|TRBJ1-4|TRBV9
CASSVEGGQGAANEKLFF
TGTGCCAGCAGCGTAGAAGGTGGACAGGGGGCAGCTAATGAAAAACTGTTTTTT
>NA|NA|TRBJ2-7|TRBV5-1
CASSLVARGSEQYF
TGCGCCAGCAGCTTGGTAGCGAGGGGGAGCGAGCAGTACTTC
>NA|few|TRBJ1-6|TRBV28
CASSSVTQTGSNSPLHF
TGTGCCAGCAGTTCCGTCACCCAAACAGGGAGTAATTCACCCCTCCACTTT
>TRBD1|few|TRBJ2-2|TRBV7-2
CASSPRPGGVAGELFF
TGTGCCAGCAGCCCCCGACCAGGGGGCGTCGCCGGGGAGCTGTTTTTT
>NA|NA|TRBJ2-7|TRBV25-1
CASSEFAGTNSYEQYF
TGTGCCAGCAGTGAATTTGCCGGGACAAACTCCTACGAGCAGTACTTC
>TRBD2|many|TRBJ2-7|TRBV14
CASSQVGLGTHEQYF
TGTGCCAGCAGCCAAGTAGGACTAGGCACCCACGAGCAGTACTTC
>NA|NA|TRBJ2-4|TRBV6-1
CASSGGLKNIQYF
TGTGCCAGCAGTGGGGGGCTGAAAAACATTCAGTACTTC
>NA|NA|TRBJ1-2|TRBV4-3
CASSQEVLGYGYTF
TGCGCCAGCAGCCAAGAAGTACTAGGCTATGGCTACACCTTC
>TRBD1|NA|TRBJ1-1|TRBV3-1
CASRPGGSATEAFF
TGTGCCAGCAGACCAGGGGGTTCGGCCACTGAAGCTTTCTTT
>NA|NA|TRBJ1-6|TRBV3-1
CASSKPQGRSPLHF
TGTGCCAGCAGCAAACCACAGGGCAGATCACCCCTCCACTTT
>NA|few|TRBJ1-1|TRBV7-9
CASSLGSLHRASDRSF
TGTGCCAGCAGCTTAGGGAGCCTACACCGGGCCAGCGATAGATCCTTT
>NA|NA|TRBJ1-6|TRBV4-1
CASSQAATRTNSPLHF
TGCGCCAGCAGCCAAGCCGCGACACGGACTAATTCACCCCTCCACTTT
>NA|few|TRBJ2-5|TRBV24-1
CATSDFKRPGQETQYF
TGTGCCACCAGTGATTTTAAGAGGCCAGGGCAAGAGACCCAGTACTTC
>NA|few|TRBJ1-5|TRBV11-2
CASSTGRLNQPQHF
TGTGCCAGCAGCACCGGTCGGCTAAATCAGCCCCAGCATTTT
>TRBD1|few|TRBJ1-5|TRBV19
CASSLRDRGLYRNQPQHF
TGTGCCAGTAGTCTCCGGGACAGGGGCCTTTACCGGAATCAGCCCCAGCATTTT
>NA|few|TRBJ2-2|TRBV7-2
CASSLRTKGTGELFF
TGTGCCAGCAGCTTACGAACAAAAGGGACCGGGGAGCTGTTTTTT
>NA|many|TRBJ2-1|TRBV6-2/TRBV6-3
CASLNGLNEQFF
TGTGCCAGCCTAAACGGGCTCAATGAGCAGTTCTTC
>NA|few|TRBJ2-7|TRBV10-3
CAISESILDFRGQYF
TGTGCCATCAGTGAGTCGATTCTGGATTTCAGGGGGCAGTACTTC
>NA|few|TRBJ2-1|TRBV12-3/TRBV12-4
CASGRGSGNEQFF
TGTGCCAGCGGGCGCGGTTCGGGGAATGAGCAGTTCTTC
>TRBD1|many|TRBJ2-3|TRBV29-1
CSVERTGGSTDTQYF
TGCAGCGTTGAAAGGACAGGGGGAAGCACAGATACGCAGTATTTT
>NA|NA|TRBJ2-1|TRBV29-1
CSGTSNEQFF
TGCAGCGGTACGTCCAATGAGCAGTTCTTC
>TRBD2|NA|TRBJ2-1|TRBV14
CASSQEVGAGEYKEQFF
TGTGCCAGCAGCCAAGAGGTGGGAGCGGGAGAATACAAGGAGCAGTTCTTC
>NA|many|TRBJ2-1|TRBV4-1
CASSRDRDPNYNEQFF
TGCGCCAGCAGCCGCGACCGGGACCCTAACTACAATGAGCAGTTCTTC
>TRBD1|NA|TRBJ1-5|TRBV10-3
CAITADRDGQPQHF
TGTGCCATCACCGCCGACAGGGATGGCCAGCCCCAGCATTTT
>NA|few|TRBJ1-6|TRBV2
CASSEGYGFNSPLHF
TGTGCCAGCAGTGAAGGCTACGGGTTTAATTCACCCCTCCACTTT
>NA|NA|TRBJ1-1|TRBV18
CASSPRLGTEAFF
TGTGCCAGCTCACCAAGGTTAGGCACTGAAGCTTTCTTT
>TRBD1|few|TRBJ2-7|TRBV28
CASRRTGGSLEQYF
TGTGCCAGCAGACGGACAGGGGGATCGCTCGAGCAGTACTTC
>TRBD1|many|TRBJ1-2|TRBV7-9
CASSSQNFGQDGYTF
TGTGCCAGCAGCTCCCAAAACTTCGGACAGGACGGCTACACCTTC
>NA|few|TRBJ2-5|TRBV5-1
CASSWRPSETQYF
TGCGCCAGCAGCTGGAGACCCTCGGAGACCCAGTACTTC